The 30 T cell receptor beta chains below were found in one sample sequenced in a study of cytomegalovirus exposure and HLA in healthy donors. PCR used 60 Vbeta primers and 13 Jbeta primers. The repertoire was sequenced with immunoSEQ multiplex PCR; TCRdb's copy has only in-frame clones and lacks some. The table lists fewer than 85,000 clones, 70% to 80% of them singletons, with around 3.6% in the top ten. The sequencing input was PBMCs. The receptors stem from a middle-aged man in good health and CMV-seronegative.

The rearrangement links TRBV30 to TRBJ1-5; D is perhaps TRBD1 (5 bases). The CDR3 is made up of 15 amino acids. V was trimmed by 0 bases and J by 3 bases, leaving 12 bases between them. The V gene's germline CDR1 is GTSNPN and CDR2 SVGIG (reference sequence). The CDR3 is CAWSVGVQVNQPQHF. The CDR3 coding sequence is TGTGCCTGGAGTGTAGGGGTTCAAGTCAATCAGCCCCAGCATTTT.

J is TRBJ1-1 and V is TRBV5-1, with unresolved D. CDR3 length: 14 residues. Germline V lookup: CDR1 SGHRS, CDR2 YFSETQ. V was pared by 4 bases and J by 1 base, with 11 bases between. CDR3 coding DNA: TGCGCCAGCAGCCACACGGCAGGGAACACTGAAGCTTTCTTT. It is translated as CASSHTAGNTEAFF.

The genes are TRBV20-1 and TRBJ1-2; D unclear. CDR3 length: 10 amino acids. V shed 6 bases and J shed 7 bases, with 9 bases lying between them. The germline V gene has CDR1 DFQATT and CDR2 SNEGSKA (reference sequence). CDR3 nucleotide sequence: TGCAGTGCGGGAGTGGTTGGCTACACCTTC. This translates into CSAGVVGYTF.

The chain has TRBV29-1 and TRBJ2-3, with 9 positions matching TRBD1. The V segment lost 7 bases and the J segment 4 bases; nucleotides outside the gene matches: 9. The CDR3 runs to 14 residues. In germline, CDR1 is SQVTM, CDR2 ANQGSEA. CDR3 sequence reads: CSGTGGEISDTQYF. For the CDR3, the DNA is TGCAGCGGTACAGGGGGCGAGATCTCAGATACGCAGTATTTT.

The rearrangement links TRBV30 to TRBJ2-3; TRBD2 matches 8 bases. This CDR3 is built from 14 residues. The germline V gene encodes CDR1 GTSNPN and CDR2 SVGIG (reference sequence). The J segment lost 2 bases and the V segment lost 8 bases, leaving 9 bases of the junction unmatched. Written as DNA, the CDR3 is TGTGCCCATTATAGCGGGGCTTTCACAGATACGCAGTATTTT. Residues: CAHYSGAFTDTQYF. The whole variable domain, remainder taken from reference TRBV30 and TRBJ2-3, is SQTIHQWPATLVQPVGSPLSLECTVEGTSNPNLYWYRQAAGRGLQLLFYSVGIGQISSEVPQNLSASRPQDRQFILSSKKLLLSDSGFYLCAHYSGAFTDTQYFGPGTRLTVL.

The CDR3 protein is CASSETPGRGRANEQFF. The CDR3 coding sequence is TGTGCCAGCAGTGAAACCCCCGGCAGGGGGCGCGCAAATGAGCAGTTCTTC. J is TRBJ2-1 and V is TRBV6-1; TRBD1 agrees at 8 bases. J lost 7 bases, V lost 2 bases, and 13 bases had no gene match. CDR1 and CDR2 from the germline V gene are MNHNS and SASEGT. This CDR3 has 17 amino acids.

In its sample, this clone was seen a few times. The V and J genes are TRBV19 and TRBJ2-1, with TRBD1 matching over 9 bases. Trimming took 7 bases from V and 8 from J; bases not matched to a gene: 9. Germline V gene lookup returns CDR1 LNHDA and CDR2 SQIVND (reference sequence). CDR3 length: 14 residues. The CDR3 bases are TGTGCCAGTAATATCAGGACAGGGGTGGATGAGCAGTTCTTC. This gives the protein CASNIRTGVDEQFF.

The V and J genes are TRBV5-1 and TRBJ2-6; a possible D gene is TRBD1 (6 bases). Trimming took off 1 base at V and 11 bases at J, with 16 bases between the two ends. The CDR3 contains 15 residues. CDR1 is SGHRS and CDR2 is YFSETQ in the germline V gene. For the CDR3, the DNA is TGCGCCAGCAGCTTGCTAGAGGGCAGGGGAGACGTCCTGACTTTC. Its translation: CASSLLEGRGDVLTF.

This clone was seen more than once but under ten times. The V call is TRBV18, the J call TRBJ1-2; 9 bases are shared with TRBD1. The V segment lost 0 bases and the J segment 2 bases; nucleotides outside the gene matches: 4. CDR1 and CDR2 (germline): KGHSH, LQKENI. The CDR3 length is 16 residues. The CDR3 bases are TGTGCCAGCTCACCACCGGGGGACAGGGAGAACTATGGCTACACCTTC. Its protein product is CASSPPGDRENYGYTF.

The chain carries TRBV6-5 and TRBJ1-2, with D uncertain. Germline V gene lookup returns CDR1 MNHEY and CDR2 SVGAGI. V was clipped by 0 bases and J by 5 bases, with 13 bases between them. The CDR3 is made up of 15 amino acids. The chain's CDR3 is CASSYSLIPGYGYTF. As DNA, the CDR3 is TGTGCCAGCAGTTACTCCCTGATACCGGGATATGGCTACACCTTC.

The chain's CDR3 is CASSPGWTGTGYTF. In DNA, the CDR3 is TGTGCCAGCAGTCCCGGGTGGACAGGAACTGGCTACACCTTC. The chain has TRBV6-1 and TRBJ1-2; 7 bases are shared with TRBD1. The CDR3 length is 14 residues. The trim removed 5 bases at V and 7 bases at J, leaving 10 bases unmatched. The germline gives CDR1 MNHNS, CDR2 SASEGT.

Comments on this clone: The junction departs from the called germline gene at one end, perhaps through a read error. The chain combines TRBV7-9 with TRBJ1-1, with D possibly matching TRBD1 (6 bases). Germline V gene sequence: CDR1 SEHNR, CDR2 FQNEAQ (reference sequence). The CDR3 contains 12 residues. The DNA for the CDR3 is TGTTCCAGCAGCTCACAGGGCACTGAAGCTTTCTTT. It is translated as CSSSSQGTEAFF.

The gene calls are TRBV7-3 and TRBJ2-5, with a tentative D call TRBD2 (6 bases). V dropped 5 bases and J dropped 3 bases, with 10 bases sitting between them. Germline CDR1 is SGHTA and CDR2 is FQGTGA. CDR3 length: 13 residues. Written as DNA, the CDR3 is TGTGCCAGCAGCGGCGGGGTTAAAGAGACCCAGTACTTC. Its translation is CASSGGVKETQYF.

The chain is built from TRBV7-9 and TRBJ1-2; D is uncertain. CDR1 and CDR2 from the germline V gene are SEHNR and FQNEAQ (reference sequence). CDR3 length equals 14 residues. The V gene lost 2 bases and the J gene lost 2 bases, with 9 bases spanning the gap. CDR3 loop: CASSLRSGNYGYTF. DNA for the CDR3: TGTGCCAGCAGCTTAAGATCAGGAAACTATGGCTACACCTTC.

The gene calls are TRBV7-2 and TRBJ1-6, with TRBD1 matching 9 bases. Unmatched junction bases numbered 6, after V lost 0 bases and J lost 9 bases. Germline V gives CDR1 SGHTA, CDR2 FQGNSA. The CDR3 length is 16 residues. CDR3 nucleotides: TGTGCCAGCAGCTTAGCGACACAGGGGGCGCTTTCACCCCTCCACTTT. As protein: CASSLATQGALSPLHF.

The chain uses TRBV28 and TRBJ2-7; possible D gene TRBD1, 5 bases. The CDR3 covers 12 residues. With 6 bases removed from V and 3 bases from J, the gap between germline ends came to 9 bases. CDR1 and CDR2 (germline): MDHEN, SYDVKM. CDR3 region: CASSLQDYEQYF. For the CDR3, the DNA is TGTGCCAGCAGCCTACAGGACTACGAGCAGTACTTC.

The V and J genes are TRBV5-1 and TRBJ1-2, with 7 bases aligning to TRBD1. The germline CDR1 and CDR2 sequences are SGHRS and YFSETQ. This CDR3 is built from 14 residues. With 4 bases clipped from V and 2 bases from J, the junction kept 5 bases outside the gene matches. The CDR3 coding sequence is TGCGCCAGCAGCGATCAGGGGGGAAACTATGGCTACACCTTC. Translation: CASSDQGGNYGYTF. Together with reference TRBV5-1 and TRBJ1-2, the CDR3 gives the full variable domain: KAGVTQTPRYLIKTRGQQVTLSCSPISGHRSVSWYQQTPGQGLQFLFEYFSETQRNKGNFPGRFSGRQFSNSRSEMNVSTLELGDSALYLCASSDQGGNYGYTFGSGTRLTVV.

The genes are TRBV7-2 and TRBJ2-7; 9 bases fit TRBD2. This CDR3 has 15 amino acids. Per the germline V gene, CDR1 is SGHTA and CDR2 is FQGNSA. Trimming cost V 5 bases and J 2 bases; bases outside gene matches: 7. The chain's CDR3 is CASSKGLARTYEQYF. In DNA, the CDR3 is TGTGCCAGCAGCAAAGGACTAGCGAGGACCTACGAGCAGTACTTC.

The chain couples TRBV5-1 to TRBJ1-6; D is perhaps TRBD1 (5 bases). This CDR3 is built from 13 residues. The germline CDR1 and CDR2 sequences are SGHRS and YFSETQ. V lost 6 bases and J 8 bases, leaving 12 bases between the germline ends. CDR3 in DNA: TGCGCCAGCACAACCAGGGCCGATTCACCCCTCCACTTT. This translates into CASTTRADSPLHF. The variable domain in full, completed from reference TRBV5-1 and TRBJ1-6, reads KAGVTQTPRYLIKTRGQQVTLSCSPISGHRSVSWYQQTPGQGLQFLFEYFSETQRNKGNFPGRFSGRQFSNSRSEMNVSTLELGDSALYLCASTTRADSPLHFGNGTRLTVT.

The chain joins TRBV29-1 to TRBJ2-6, with TRBD1 matching 8 bases. The CDR3 spans 14 residues. The V segment lost 6 bases and the J segment 1 base; nucleotides outside the gene matches: 2. From germline, CDR1 is SQVTM and CDR2 ANQGSEA. The CDR3 DNA reads as TGCAGCGTGGGACAGGAATCTGGGGCCAACGTCCTGACTTTC. It is translated as CSVGQESGANVLTF.

The chain joins TRBV9 to TRBJ2-2; 14 bases are shared with TRBD2. CDR3 length: 18 amino acids. Trimming at V came to 3 bases and at J to 3 bases, leaving 7 bases not matched to a gene. Germline V gene sequence: CDR1 SGDLS, CDR2 YYNGEE. CDR3 protein: CASSAGTSGGRYTGELFF. In nucleotides, the CDR3 is TGTGCCAGCAGCGCCGGGACTAGCGGGGGCCGATACACCGGGGAGCTGTTTTTT.

The rearrangement links TRBV11-1 to TRBJ1-1, with D hard to call. Germline V lookup: CDR1 SGHAT, CDR2 FQDESV (reference sequence). V was shortened by 6 bases and J by 0 bases, with 8 bases between the two germline ends. The CDR3 contains 13 residues. CDR3 in DNA: TGTGCCAGCAGTATGCACATGAACACTGAAGCTTTCTTT. As protein: CASSMHMNTEAFF.

The chain has TRBV7-2 and TRBJ1-2; 8 bases agree with TRBD1. The J segment lost 7 bases and the V segment lost 5 bases, leaving 6 bases of the junction unmatched. Germline CDR1 is SGHTA and CDR2 is FQGNSA. CDR3 length: 13 residues. CDR3 in amino acids: CASSPQGAGGYTF. CDR3 DNA sequence: TGTGCCAGCAGCCCGCAGGGGGCGGGTGGCTACACCTTC.

This chain connects TRBV7-2 to TRBJ1-3; D remains unclear. The CDR3 has 14 amino acids. CDR1 SGHTA and CDR2 FQGNSA come from the germline V gene. Trimming stripped 5 bases from V and 0 bases from J, with 8 bases between. The CDR3 region is CASSLTASGNTIYF. The CDR3 DNA is TGTGCCAGCAGCCTAACAGCCTCTGGAAACACCATATATTTT.

The V gene is TRBV4-2, the J gene TRBJ2-7; 9 bases are a match to TRBD1. The CDR3 is made up of 15 amino acids. Germline CDR1 and CDR2: LGHNA and YNFKEQ. V lost 3 bases and J lost 3; bases outside the gene matches: 6. CDR3 residues: CASSHAGQGFYEQYF. The CDR3 DNA is TGTGCCAGCAGCCACGCTGGACAGGGGTTCTACGAGCAGTACTTC.

V is TRBV6-1 and J is TRBJ2-1; maybe TRBD1 (6 bases). V shed 2 bases and J shed 4 bases, with 9 bases lying between them. The germline V gene has CDR1 MNHNS and CDR2 SASEGT. The CDR3 is 14 residues long. CDR3 nucleotide sequence: TGTGCCAGCAGTGAACCAGGGGCGTACAATGAGCAGTTCTTC. Translation gives CASSEPGAYNEQFF.

The rearrangement joins TRBV19 to TRBJ1-2; maybe TRBD1 (6 bases). V was clipped by 3 bases and J by 4 bases, with 24 bases between them. The CDR3 loop spans 18 amino acids. Germline V gene data show CDR1 as LNHDA and CDR2 as SQIVND (reference sequence). CDR3 bases: TGTGCCAGTAGTATGGGGGCACAGCGGACAGACACCTTCTATGGCTACACCTTC. This gives the protein CASSMGAQRTDTFYGYTF.

This clone was detected only once. The chain has TRBV29-1 and TRBJ1-1; a weak D match, TRBD1 (5 bases). Trimming pared 1 base from V and 2 bases from J, leaving 14 bases between. CDR3 length equals 15 residues. Germline assignment: CDR1 SQVTM and CDR2 ANQGSEA. The CDR3 DNA is TGCAGCGTTGAAGTTAGTAGACAGATAAACACTGAAGCTTTCTTT. Residues: CSVEVSRQINTEAFF.

The chain is built from TRBV25-1 and TRBJ2-5; 7 nucleotides agree with TRBD1. The V gene's germline CDR1 is MGHDK and CDR2 SYGVNS. This CDR3 contains 14 residues. The ends lost 2 bases at V and 5 bases at J; junction bases unmatched: 5. The CDR3 protein is CASSENRGGETQYF. The DNA of the CDR3 is TGTGCCAGCAGTGAAAACAGGGGCGGGGAGACCCAGTACTTC.

V gene TRBV27 combines with J gene TRBJ2-2, with D perhaps matching TRBD2 (6 bases). The CDR3 contains 14 residues. With 5 bases removed from V and 5 bases from J, the gap between germline ends came to 12 bases. Germline V gene sequence: CDR1 MNHEY, CDR2 SMNVEV (reference sequence). The CDR3 region is CASSIGGGTGELFF. The CDR3 coding sequence is TGTGCCAGCAGTATCGGGGGTGGGACCGGGGAGCTGTTTTTT.